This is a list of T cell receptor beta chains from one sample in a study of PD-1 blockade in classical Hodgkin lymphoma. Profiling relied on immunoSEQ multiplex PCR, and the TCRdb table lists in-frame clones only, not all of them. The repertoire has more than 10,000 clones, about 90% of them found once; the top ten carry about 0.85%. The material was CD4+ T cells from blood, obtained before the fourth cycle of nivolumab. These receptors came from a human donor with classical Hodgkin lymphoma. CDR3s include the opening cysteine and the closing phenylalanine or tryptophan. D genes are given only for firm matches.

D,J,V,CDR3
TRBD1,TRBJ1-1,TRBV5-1,CASSSRQGNMNTEAFF
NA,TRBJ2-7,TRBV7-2,CASSSSGSRGYEQYF
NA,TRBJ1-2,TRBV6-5,CASSFSIIGYYTF
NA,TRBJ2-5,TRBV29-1,CSVSQLQETQYF
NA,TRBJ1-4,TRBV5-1,CASTRNGGLNEKLFF
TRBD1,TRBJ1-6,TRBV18,CASSWTGRDSPLHF
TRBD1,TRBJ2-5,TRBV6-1,CASSPQGAQETQYF
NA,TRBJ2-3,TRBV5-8,CASSFQISDTQYF
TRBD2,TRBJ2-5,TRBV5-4,CASSQGLAGGWGTQYF
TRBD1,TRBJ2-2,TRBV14,CASSQVRGLVGELFF
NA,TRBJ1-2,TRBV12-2,CASRLAHPGSYGYTF
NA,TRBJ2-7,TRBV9,CASSVGGYQSVQYF
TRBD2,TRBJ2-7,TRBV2,CASNLAGGREYF
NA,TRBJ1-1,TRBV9,CASSVHFFGDTEAFF
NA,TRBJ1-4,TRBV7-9,CASSPRGGVEKLFF
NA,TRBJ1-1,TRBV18,CASSPGGLNTEAFF
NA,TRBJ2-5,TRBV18,CASSPRNEGGTTQYF
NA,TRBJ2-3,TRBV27,CASSIPDRDTQYF
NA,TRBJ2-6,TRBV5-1,CASSLAPGANVLTF
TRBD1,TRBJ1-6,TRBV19,CATRTGKDSPLHF
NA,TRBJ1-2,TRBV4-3,CASSQFNHYTF
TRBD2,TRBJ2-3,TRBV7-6,CASSLGAGVGDTQYF
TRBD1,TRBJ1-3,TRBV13,CASSLRQGRSGNTIYF
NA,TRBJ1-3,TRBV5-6,CASSLDAVSGNTIYF
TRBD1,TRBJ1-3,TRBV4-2,CASSQDIGQGYSGNTIYF
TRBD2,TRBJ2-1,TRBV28,CASSFGRDKRGAFLDEQFF
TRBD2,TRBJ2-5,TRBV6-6,CASSLAGLAYF
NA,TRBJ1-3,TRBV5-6,CASSLSGIGNTIYF
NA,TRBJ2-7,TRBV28,CASSSTGRTSGEQYF
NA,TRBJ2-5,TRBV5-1,CASSLEMQETQYF
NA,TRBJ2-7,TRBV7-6,CASSSGPNYEQYF